The present T cell receptor (beta chain) was sequenced within a study of blood T cell repertoires in COVID-19. Under the authors' procedure: Estimated nucleated cell counts came from reference gene primer amplification. TCRdb keeps only in-frame clones here, not all; method: immunoSEQ multiplex PCR. V, J and clone size were drawn from that table, and D and trimming were deduced from the DNA. The sample contains tens of thousands of clones, around three quarters of which appear only once. Germline V gives CDR1 SNHLY, CDR2 FYNNEI. This CDR3 region has 15 residues. V shed 3 bases and J 7 bases; nucleotides not matched to a gene: 9.

The source is a human donor in a cohort sampled during active COVID-19. The rearrangement joins TRBV2 to TRBJ1-2, with 9 nucleotides matching TRBD1. The sequencing input was peripheral blood. CDR3 amino acids: CASSEAGTGTAGYTF. The CDR3 DNA sequence: TGTGCCAGCAGTGAGGCCGGGACAGGGACTGCTGGCTACACCTTC.